These T cell receptor beta chains were read from a single sample in a study of OX40 agonist ivuxolimab in advanced cancers. Profiling relied on immunoSEQ multiplex PCR, and the TCRdb table lists in-frame clones only, not all of them. Among under 85,000 clones listed, about nine tenths were seen once. Sequenced here: CD4+ or CD8+ T cells sorted from blood, sampled in a trial of the OX40 agonist ivuxolimab. The receptors stem from an adult with an advanced solid tumor such as melanoma, head and neck, liver or kidney cancer. Each CDR3 is given with its conserved first and last residue. Each record gives: D gene, CDR3 length, clone size, J gene, V gene, CDR3 protein, CDR3 DNA. D genes are given only for firm matches. The size entry is marked missing in some rows and otherwise reads once, few, many or a size class.

>-|13|-|TRBJ2-7|TRBV7-9
CASSLDIVHEQYF
TGTGCCAGCAGCTTAGATATCGTTCACGAGCAGTACTTC
>TRBD2|16|few|TRBJ2-5|TRBV11-2
CASSSTGGGPQETQYF
TGTGCCAGCAGCTCCACGGGGGGAGGGCCCCAAGAGACCCAGTACTTC
>TRBD1|13|-|TRBJ1-1|TRBV15
CATSRTGVSEAFF
TGTGCCACCAGCAGGACAGGGGTTTCTGAAGCTTTCTTT
>-|13|-|TRBJ2-7|TRBV29-1
CSVDDGFSYEQYF
TGCAGCGTTGACGACGGCTTCTCCTACGAGCAGTACTTC
>TRBD1|17|-|TRBJ2-7|TRBV5-1
CASSLRLSGDSPYEQYF
TGCGCCAGCAGCTTGAGGCTGTCCGGGGACAGTCCCTACGAGCAGTACTTC
>-|13|-|TRBJ2-2|TRBV19
CASSNQNTGELFF
TGTGCCAGTAGTAATCAGAACACCGGGGAGCTGTTTTTT
>TRBD2|18|-|TRBJ2-1|TRBV5-1
CASSLDPGGRGSYNEQFF
TGCGCCAGCAGCTTGGATCCGGGCGGGAGAGGCTCCTACAATGAGCAGTTCTTC
>-|13|-|TRBJ2-5|TRBV6-5
CASSYGSQRAQYF
TGTGCCAGCAGTTACGGCAGTCAACGGGCCCAGTACTTC
>-|15|once|TRBJ1-2|TRBV6-6
CASSYLPDSYYGYTF
TGTGCCAGCAGTTACTTGCCGGACTCCTACTATGGCTACACCTTC
>-|13|-|TRBJ2-2|TRBV2
CASSPTRDGELFF
TGTGCCAGCAGTCCCACACGTGACGGGGAGCTGTTTTTT
>TRBD1|15|once|TRBJ2-5|TRBV27
CASSPLLDREETQYF
TGTGCCAGCAGTCCACTATTGGACAGGGAAGAGACCCAGTACTTC
>TRBD2|16|few|TRBJ2-1|TRBV19
CASKAGLAGGRNEQFF
TGTGCCAGTAAAGCGGGACTAGCGGGAGGGCGCAATGAGCAGTTCTTC
>-|13|-|TRBJ2-3|TRBV11-3
CASSLHSTDTQYF
TGTGCCAGCAGCTTACACAGCACAGATACGCAGTATTTT
>-|15|-|TRBJ1-1|TRBV18
CASSPVTGINTEAFF
TGTGCCAGCTCACCTGTTACAGGGATTAACACTGAAGCTTTCTTT
>-|17|-|TRBJ2-1|TRBV10-3
CAISESKQRLSYNEQFF
TGTGCCATCAGTGAGTCGAAACAGAGACTCTCCTACAATGAGCAGTTCTTC
>-|19|few|TRBJ2-1|TRBV5-6
CASSFNSLRHLKGNNEQFF
TGTGCCAGCAGCTTTAATTCGTTGCGACACCTAAAGGGCAACAATGAGCAGTTCTTC
>-|11|-|TRBJ2-1|TRBV23-1
CASSDPDRQFF
TGCGCCAGCAGTGACCCAGACAGGCAGTTCTTC
>-|13|-|TRBJ2-1|TRBV11-2
CASSLDRGREQFF
TGTGCCAGCAGCTTAGATCGAGGCCGAGAGCAGTTCTTC
>TRBD2|18|-|TRBJ2-7|TRBV7-6
CASSLQVVGRAGNYEQYF
TGTGCCAGCAGCCTGCAAGTGGTCGGGAGGGCCGGTAACTACGAGCAGTACTTC
>TRBD2|18|-|TRBJ2-7|TRBV5-5
CASSLQGQTSGRSYEQYF
TGTGCCAGCAGCTTACAGGGGCAGACTAGCGGGAGGTCCTACGAGCAGTACTTC
>TRBD1|14|-|TRBJ1-4|TRBV7-2
CASSPGRGGEKLFF
TGTGCCAGCAGCCCGGGCAGGGGGGGGGAAAAACTGTTTTTT
>TRBD2|16|-|TRBJ2-7|TRBV7-2
CASSPMAGGSSYEQYF
TGTGCCAGCAGCCCCATGGCGGGAGGTAGTTCCTACGAGCAGTACTTC
>-|13|-|TRBJ1-1|TRBV7-9
CASSLVIDTEAFF
TGTGCCAGCAGCTTAGTTATAGACACTGAAGCTTTCTTT
>TRBD1|13|-|TRBJ2-4|TRBV23-1
CASSPPGQDRGYF
TGCGCCAGCAGTCCCCCGGGACAGGACCGGGGGTACTTC
>-|14|-|TRBJ2-7|TRBV13
CASSLGLVSYEQYF
TGTGCCAGCAGCTTAGGTCTAGTCTCCTACGAGCAGTACTTC
>TRBD2|17|-|TRBJ2-1|TRBV10-3
CAISGMTTSGTGNEQFF
TGTGCCATCAGTGGGATGACGACCAGCGGGACGGGCAATGAGCAGTTCTTC
>-|15|-|TRBJ2-7|TRBV2
CASRGVDWTSYEQYF
TGTGCCAGCAGGGGTGTGGATTGGACCTCCTACGAGCAGTACTTC
>-|15|-|TRBJ2-6|TRBV7-9
CASSLRGSGANVLTF
TGTGCCAGCAGCTTACGGGGATCTGGGGCCAACGTCCTGACTTTC
>TRBD2|17|once|TRBJ2-1|TRBV7-9
CASSLERSGSSPDEQFF
TGTGCCAGCAGCTTGGAGCGAAGCGGGAGTAGCCCCGATGAGCAGTTCTTC
>-|13|-|TRBJ1-4|TRBV5-1
CASSWDRGEKLFF
TGCGCCAGCAGCTGGGACCGGGGGGAAAAACTGTTTTTT
>TRBD2|17|-|TRBJ2-1|TRBV4-1
CASSQDAGTSGRNEQFF
TGCGCCAGCAGCCAAGATGCTGGGACTAGCGGGAGAAATGAGCAGTTCTTC
>TRBD2|16|-|TRBJ2-3|TRBV9
CASSSSGRVSTDTQYF
TGTGCCAGCAGCTCAAGCGGGAGGGTAAGCACAGATACGCAGTATTTT
>TRBD2|17|-|TRBJ2-7|TRBV18
CASSPNRLAGGPGEQYF
TGTGCCAGCTCACCAAACAGACTAGCGGGAGGGCCGGGTGAGCAGTACTTC
>-|18|-|TRBJ1-4|TRBV19
CASSRRQTTLATNEKLFF
TGTGCCAGTAGTAGGAGACAGACAACCCTGGCAACTAATGAAAAACTGTTTTTT